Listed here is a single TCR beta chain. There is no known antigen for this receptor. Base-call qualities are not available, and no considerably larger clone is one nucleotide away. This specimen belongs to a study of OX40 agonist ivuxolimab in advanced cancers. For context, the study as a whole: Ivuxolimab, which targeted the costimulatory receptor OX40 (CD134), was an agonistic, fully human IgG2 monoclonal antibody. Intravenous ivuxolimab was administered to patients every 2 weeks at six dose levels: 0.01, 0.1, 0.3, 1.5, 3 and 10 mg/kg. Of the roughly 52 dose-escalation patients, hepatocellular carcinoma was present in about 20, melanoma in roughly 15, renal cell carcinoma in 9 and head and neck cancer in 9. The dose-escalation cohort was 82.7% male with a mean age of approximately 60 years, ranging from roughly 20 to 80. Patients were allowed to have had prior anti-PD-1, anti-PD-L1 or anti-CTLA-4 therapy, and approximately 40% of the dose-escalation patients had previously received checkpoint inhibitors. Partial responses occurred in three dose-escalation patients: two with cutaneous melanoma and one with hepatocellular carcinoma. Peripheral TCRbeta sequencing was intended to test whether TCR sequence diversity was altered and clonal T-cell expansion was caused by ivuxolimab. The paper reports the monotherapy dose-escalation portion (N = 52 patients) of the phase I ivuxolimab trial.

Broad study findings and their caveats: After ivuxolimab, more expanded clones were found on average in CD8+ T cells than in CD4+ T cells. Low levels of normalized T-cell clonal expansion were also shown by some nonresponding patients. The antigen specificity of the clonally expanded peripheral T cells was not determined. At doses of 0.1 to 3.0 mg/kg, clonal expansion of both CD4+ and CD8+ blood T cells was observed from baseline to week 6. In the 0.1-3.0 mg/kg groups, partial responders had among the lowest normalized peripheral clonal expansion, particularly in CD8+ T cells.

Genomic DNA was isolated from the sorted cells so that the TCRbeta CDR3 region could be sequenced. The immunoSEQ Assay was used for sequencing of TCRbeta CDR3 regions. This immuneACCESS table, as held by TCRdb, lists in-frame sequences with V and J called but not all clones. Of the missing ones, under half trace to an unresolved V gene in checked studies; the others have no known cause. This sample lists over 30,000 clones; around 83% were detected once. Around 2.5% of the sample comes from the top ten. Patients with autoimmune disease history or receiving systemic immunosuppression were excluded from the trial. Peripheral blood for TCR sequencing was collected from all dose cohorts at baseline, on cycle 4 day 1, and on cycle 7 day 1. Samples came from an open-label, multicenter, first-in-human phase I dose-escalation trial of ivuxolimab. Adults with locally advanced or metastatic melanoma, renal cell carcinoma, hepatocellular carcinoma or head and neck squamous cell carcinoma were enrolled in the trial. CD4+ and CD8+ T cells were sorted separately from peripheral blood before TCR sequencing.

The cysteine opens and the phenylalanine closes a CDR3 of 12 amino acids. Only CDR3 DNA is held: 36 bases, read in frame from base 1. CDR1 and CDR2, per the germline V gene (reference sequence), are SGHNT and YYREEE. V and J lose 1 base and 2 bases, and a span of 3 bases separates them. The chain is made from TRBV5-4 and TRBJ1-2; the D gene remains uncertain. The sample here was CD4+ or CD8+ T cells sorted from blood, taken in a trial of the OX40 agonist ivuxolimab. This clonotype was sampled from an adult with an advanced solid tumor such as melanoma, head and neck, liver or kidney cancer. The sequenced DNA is TGTGCCAGCAGCTTGCAGAACTATGGCTACACCTTC. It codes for CASSLQNYGYTF.